One and the same sample provided the 2 T cell receptor beta chains below, sequenced in a study of blood T cells in healthy people across ages. Primers used in a second PCR of roughly 7 to 12 cycles were a sample-barcoded 5' primer and a J-beta primer mix. TCRdb reprocessed the 5' RACE reads with MiXCR, giving one entry per CDR3 protein. The sample records 700,000 to 850,000 distinct CDR3 sequences, around 36% being singletons. Input material: blood. The receptors were gathered from a man between 18 and 29 years old in good health.

This clonotype has only a few counts. V gene TRBV9 combines with J gene TRBJ1-2; 9 positions match TRBD1. Per the germline V gene, CDR1 is SGDLS and CDR2 is YYNGEE. This CDR3 spans 16 amino acids. V lost 0 bases, J lost 2 bases, and 5 bases stayed unmatched. The CDR3 bases are TGTGCCAGCAGCGTAGCACCGGGACAGGGAAACTATGGCTACACCTTC. Encoded protein: CASSVAPGQGNYGYTF. Variable domain in full (rest from reference TRBV9 and TRBJ1-2): DSGVTQTPKHLITATGQRVTLRCSPRSGDLSVYWYQQSLDQGLQFLIQYYNGEERAKGNILERFSAQQFPDLHSELNLSSLELGDSALYFCASSVAPGQGNYGYTFGSGTRLTVV.

In its sample, this clonotype was seen once. The J gene is TRBJ2-1, the V gene TRBV4-2, with D hard to call. The CDR3 contains 14 residues. The germline V gene has CDR1 LGHNA and CDR2 YNFKEQ. V dropped 0 bases and J dropped 13 bases, with 16 bases sitting between them. CDR3 sequence (DNA): TGTGCCAGCAGCCAAGATCCACACGAAGAGACCCAGTTCTTC. Its translation: CASSQDPHEETQFF.